This section outlines one T cell receptor (beta chain) sequence together with its context. No antigen is known for it. This specimen belongs to a study of neoadjuvant anti-PD-1 for oral cavity cancer. Overall study: Patients without progression got a fourth dose around day 43.

CDR1 is SGHDT and CDR2 is YYEEEE in the germline V gene. CDR3 length: 15 residues. The J segment lost 7 bases and the V segment lost 2 bases, leaving 9 bases of the junction unmatched. TCRdb's table, derived via immunoSEQ multiplex PCR, lists solely in-frame clones and lacks some. The repertoire holds more than 15,000 clones, about 70% seen once, with around 2.7% in the top ten. Cohort: HPV-negative, locally advanced oral cavity squamous cell carcinoma patients. No culture or expansion preceded analysis of these blood cells. Study findings and constraints: Treg/Th17 ratio rose with pretreatment blood and fell with post-treatment tumor TCRbeta clonality.

This receptor was taken from a person between 35 and 79 years old with oral cavity squamous cell carcinoma. The sample was PBMCs, taken before nivolumab (anti-PD-1) treatment. The chain recombines TRBV5-6 with TRBJ2-1; 7 bases are shared with TRBD1. In DNA form, the CDR3 reads TGTGCCAGCAGCTTAATAGACAGGGCGGAGAATGAGCAGTTCTTC. Translation gives CASSLIDRAENEQFF. Variable domain in full (rest from reference TRBV5-6 and TRBJ2-1): DAGVTQSPTHLIKTRGQQVTLRCSPKSGHDTVSWYQQALGQGPQFIFQYYEEEERQRGNFPDRFSGHQFPNYSSELNVNALLLGDSALYLCASSLIDRAENEQFFGPGTRLTVL.